This T cell receptor (beta chain) was recorded in a study of blood T cells in healthy people across ages (dated by TCRdb to between 2015 and 2017). The study in broad terms: In model experiments, template switching captured about one uniquely barcoded TCR beta cDNA molecule for every two T cells. The donors were divided into four age groups: young (average approximately 17 years), middle-aged (approximately 39), aged (around 59) and long-lived (roughly 88). Age-related changes in TCR beta repertoire diversity were measured in the study by deep sequencing normalized with unique cDNA molecular identifiers. Using the same blood draw, the study looked at two additional independent replicas of 1 million unique cDNA reads for two donors, one aged 18 to 30 and the other aged 80 or older. Donors of different ages were randomly distributed across sequencing lanes to avoid experimental bias. The investigation overall reported the following: Donor CMV infection status was unknown, potentially confounding age-related changes in expanded clonotypes. The percentage of naive T cells measured by flow cytometry correlated strongly with observed TCR beta diversity. Compared with the aged group, the long-lived group had more naive CD4+ T cells, fewer expanded clones and increased TCR diversity, a pattern suggesting age selection. Observed TCR beta diversity per million T cells fell roughly linearly with age, and a significant reduction was already apparent by age about 36. Bulk unsorted PBMC profiling prevented conclusive comparison of naive and antigen-experienced compartments. Total diversity estimates from one million sequenced T cells were considered lower bounds and underestimates.

The library was generated by 5' RACE. The second PCR ran for about 7 to 11 cycles and used a J-beta primer mix along with a sample-barcoded 5' primer. A unique molecular identifier was introduced onto each TCR beta cDNA molecule by a template-switch 5' adaptor carrying 12 random nucleotides. Each sample yielded at least 3 million CDR3-containing paired-end reads. First-strand cDNA synthesis was performed from all RNA using the Mint cDNA synthesis kit, with priming by a TRBC-specific oligonucleotide. After uracil-DNA glycosylase treatment, a first 18-cycle PCR used universal primers M1SS and BC2_uni_R on all cDNA. The authors' analysis ran thus. For normalization, 1 million high-quality reads were randomly selected from each sample, with every read carrying a distinct molecular identifier. Reads sharing molecular identifiers were discarded rather than binned into consensus sequences. MiTCR, set to a Q25 quality threshold and the strictest error-elimination algorithm, was used for CDR3 identification, clonotype clustering and error correction. A nonparametric unseen species model with Euler transformation was used to estimate lower-bound total TCR beta diversity. The public sequencing data were trimmed at Q25 with fastp and processed into clonotypes with MiXCR by TCRdb, which kept only in-frame beta chains. Each record represents a unique CDR3 protein, reported with the most common genes and DNA among its rows. What appears here as the V and J calls and clone size reflects TCRdb's work, not the paper's. In this sample the table shows 1.5 million to 2 million distinct CDR3 sequences, more than 35% of which occur a single time. Roughly 23% of the sample goes to the ten largest clones.

A note on this clonotype: The clone's antigen remains unknown. Base qualities are not at hand, and no much larger clone is one base apart.

The CDR3 sequence holds 17 residues, the cysteine and phenylalanine included. CDR3 DNA only is kept here, 51 bases in frame from base 1. Sequences MDHEN (CDR1) and SYDVKM (CDR2) are obtained from the germline V gene. Ends trimmed: V by 2 bases, J by 1 base; bases unmatched to a gene: 10. Donors were 30 to 45 systemically healthy Caucasian individuals from Russia aged roughly 6 to 95 years. Each donor gave around 9.5 milliliters of peripheral blood, collected into EDTA-treated Vacutainer tubes. Ficoll-Paque density-gradient centrifugation was used to isolate PBMCs, with at least 6.5 million obtained per sample. Total RNA was extracted from PBMCs with Trizol reagent, with at least 6 micrograms obtained per sample. For every donor, an aliquot of PBMCs went through flow cytometry to measure the percentages of naive CD45RAhigh/CD27high T cells.

The material sequenced was blood. The sequence joins TRBV28 to TRBJ1-2; 7 junctional bases match TRBD1. The receptor was derived from a human donor in good health. The CDR3 loop reads CASSLRQLTGDNYGYTF. The sequence in DNA is TGTGCCAGCAGTTTACGTCAACTCACAGGGGATAACTATGGCTACACCTTC.